Listed here is a single TCR beta chain. Its specificity is unknown. TCRdb itself ran the 5' RACE reads through MiXCR, one entry per CDR3 protein. The table lists about 420,000 distinct CDR3 sequences, about a quarter of them singletons. This sample was taken from a study of T-cell memory formation after mild COVID-19. Study-level results: CD4/CD8 balance characterized clones contracting day 15 to 85, and CD4+ skew characterized later expanders. Among CD4+ contracting clones, most were CM and EM, and CD8+ ones EMRA. Pre-infection memory held some responding clones, suggesting pre-existing cross-reactive T cells responded.

The germline CDR1 and CDR2 sequences are LGHDT and YNNKEL (reference sequence). The CDR3 runs to 12 residues. V gave up 0 bases and J gave up 10 bases, with 10 bases separating them. The chain couples TRBV3-1 to TRBJ2-7; D is ambiguous. Input material: PBMCs or a T cell subset sorted from them (not recorded which). The clonotype comes from an adult woman who had mild COVID-19 (a few samples of this study predate the infection). Cell type and time point are not known. The chain's CDR3 is CASSQELRGQYF. The DNA for the CDR3 is TGTGCCAGCAGCCAAGAATTGCGAGGTCAGTACTTC.